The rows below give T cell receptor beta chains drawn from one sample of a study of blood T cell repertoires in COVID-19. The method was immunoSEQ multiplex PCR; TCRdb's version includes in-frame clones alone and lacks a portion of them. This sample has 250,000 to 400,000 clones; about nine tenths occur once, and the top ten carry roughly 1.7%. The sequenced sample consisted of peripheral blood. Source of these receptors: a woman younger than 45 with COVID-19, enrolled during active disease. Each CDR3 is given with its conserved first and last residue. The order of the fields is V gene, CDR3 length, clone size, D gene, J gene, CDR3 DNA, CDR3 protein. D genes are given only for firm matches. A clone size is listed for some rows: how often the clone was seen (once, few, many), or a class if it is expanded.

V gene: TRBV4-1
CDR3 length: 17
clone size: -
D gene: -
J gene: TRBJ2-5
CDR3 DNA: TGCGCCAGCAGCCAAGGGCTAACGGGACTGAAAAAAGAGACCCAGTACTTC
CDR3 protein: CASSQGLTGLKKETQYF

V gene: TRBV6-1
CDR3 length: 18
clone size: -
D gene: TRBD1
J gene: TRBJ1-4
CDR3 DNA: TGTGCCAGCAGTGCCTCGCCTCAGGGGGCTTCGGGTAATGAAAAACTGTTTTTT
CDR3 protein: CASSASPQGASGNEKLFF

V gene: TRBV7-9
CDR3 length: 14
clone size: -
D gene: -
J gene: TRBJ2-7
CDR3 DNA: TGTGCCAGCAGCTTAGGAGCTGCCGCCTACGAGCAGTACTTC
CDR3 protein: CASSLGAAAYEQYF

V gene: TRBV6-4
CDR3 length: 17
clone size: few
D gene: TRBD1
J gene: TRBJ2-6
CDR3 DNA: TGTGCCAGCAGTGCGACCACAGGGGGAGCTGGGGCCAACGTCCTGACTTTC
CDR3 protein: CASSATTGGAGANVLTF

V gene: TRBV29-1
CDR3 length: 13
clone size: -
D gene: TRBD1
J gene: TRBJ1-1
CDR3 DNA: TGCAGCGCTCGGACAGGGGGCGTCACTGAAGCTTTCTTT
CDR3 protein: CSARTGGVTEAFF

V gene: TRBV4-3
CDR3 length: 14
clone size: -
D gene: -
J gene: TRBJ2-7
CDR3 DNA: TGCGCCAGCAGCCAAGTCGCAGGGGGGTACGAGCAGTACTTC
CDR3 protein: CASSQVAGGYEQYF

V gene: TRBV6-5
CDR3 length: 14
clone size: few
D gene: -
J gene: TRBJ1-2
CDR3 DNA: TGTGCCAGCAGTTACCTCCCCCCCAGTCGTGGCTACACCTTC
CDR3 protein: CASSYLPPSRGYTF

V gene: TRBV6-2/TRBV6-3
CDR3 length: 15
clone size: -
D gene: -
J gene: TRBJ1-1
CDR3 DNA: TGTGCCAGCAGTTACTCGGGCCGCATGAACACTGAAGCTTTCTTT
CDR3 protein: CASSYSGRMNTEAFF

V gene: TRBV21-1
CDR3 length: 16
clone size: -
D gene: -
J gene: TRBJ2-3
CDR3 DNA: TGTGCCAGCAGCAAAAGGGGACAGGGCGACACAGATACGCAGTATTTT
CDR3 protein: CASSKRGQGDTDTQYF

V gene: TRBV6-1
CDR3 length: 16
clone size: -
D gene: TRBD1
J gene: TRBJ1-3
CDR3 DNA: TGTGCCAGCAGTGACTTAACCGGGACAGTTTGGGACACCATATATTTT
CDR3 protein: CASSDLTGTVWDTIYF

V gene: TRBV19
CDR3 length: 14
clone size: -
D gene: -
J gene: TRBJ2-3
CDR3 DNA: TGTGCCAGTCACCCGGGGGGACAGGATAATACGCAGTATTTT
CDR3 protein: CASHPGGQDNTQYF

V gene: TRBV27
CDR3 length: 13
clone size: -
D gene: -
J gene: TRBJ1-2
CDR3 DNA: TGTGCCAGCAGTTTCTGGGGCGATAGGGGCTACACCTTC
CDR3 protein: CASSFWGDRGYTF

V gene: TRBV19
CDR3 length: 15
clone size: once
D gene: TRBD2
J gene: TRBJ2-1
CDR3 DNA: TGTGCCAGTAGTCCGCGGGGGGGCGGACCCAATGAGCAGTTCTTC
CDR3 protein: CASSPRGGGPNEQFF

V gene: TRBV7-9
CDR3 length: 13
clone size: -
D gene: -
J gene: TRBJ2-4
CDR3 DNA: TGTGCCAGCAGCTTAGGGGGGCCGAACATTCAGTACTTC
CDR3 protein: CASSLGGPNIQYF

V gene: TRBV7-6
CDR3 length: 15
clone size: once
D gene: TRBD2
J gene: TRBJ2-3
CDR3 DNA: TGTGCCAGCAGCCGGGGAGCGGGATCGGGAGATACGCAGTATTTT
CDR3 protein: CASSRGAGSGDTQYF

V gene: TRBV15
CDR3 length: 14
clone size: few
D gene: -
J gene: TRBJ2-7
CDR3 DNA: TGTGCCACCCGGGTATCGGCCGCTACCTACGAGCAGTACTTC
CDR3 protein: CATRVSAATYEQYF

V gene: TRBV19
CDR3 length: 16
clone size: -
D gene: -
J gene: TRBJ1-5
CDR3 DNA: TGTGCCAGTAGTATAAACAACAGGGTATACAATCAGCCCCAGCATTTT
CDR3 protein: CASSINNRVYNQPQHF

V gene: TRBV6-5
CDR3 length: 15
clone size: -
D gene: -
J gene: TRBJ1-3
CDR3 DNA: TGTGCCAGCAGCTCGGGGGGCCGCTCTGGAAACACCATATATTTT
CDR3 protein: CASSSGGRSGNTIYF

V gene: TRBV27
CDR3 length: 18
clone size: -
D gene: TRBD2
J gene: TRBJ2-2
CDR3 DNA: TGTGCCAGCAGTTTATCAGCAGGACTAGCCGGGTTCACCGGGGAGCTGTTTTTT
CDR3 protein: CASSLSAGLAGFTGELFF

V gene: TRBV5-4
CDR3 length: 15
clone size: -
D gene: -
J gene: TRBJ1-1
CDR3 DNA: TGTGCCAGCAGCTTGAGGGGTTGGCGGAACACTGAAGCTTTCTTT
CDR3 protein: CASSLRGWRNTEAFF

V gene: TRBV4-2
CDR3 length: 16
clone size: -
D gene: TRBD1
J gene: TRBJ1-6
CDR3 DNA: TGTGCCAGCAGCCAATTCCAGACAGGGTTCGGTTCACCCCTCCACTTT
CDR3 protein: CASSQFQTGFGSPLHF

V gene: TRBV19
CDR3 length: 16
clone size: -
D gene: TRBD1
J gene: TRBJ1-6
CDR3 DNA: TGTGCCAGTAGTATTAGTCGGACAGGGATGAATTCACCCCTCCACTTT
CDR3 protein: CASSISRTGMNSPLHF

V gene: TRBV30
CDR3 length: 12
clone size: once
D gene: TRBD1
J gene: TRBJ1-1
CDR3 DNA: TGTGCCTGGAGTGTAAGGGGGCCTGAAGCTTTCTTT
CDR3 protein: CAWSVRGPEAFF

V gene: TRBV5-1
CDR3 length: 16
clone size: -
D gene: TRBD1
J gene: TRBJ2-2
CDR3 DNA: TGCGCCAGCAGCCGAGGGACAGCTACGGCCGCCGGGGAGCTGTTTTTT
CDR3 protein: CASSRGTATAAGELFF

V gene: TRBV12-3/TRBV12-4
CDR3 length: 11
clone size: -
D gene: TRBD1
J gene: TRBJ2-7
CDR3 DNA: TGTGCCAGCGGGGACAGCTACGAGCAGTACTTC
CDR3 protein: CASGDSYEQYF

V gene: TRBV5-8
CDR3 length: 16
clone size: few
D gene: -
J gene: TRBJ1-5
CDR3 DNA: TGTGCCAGCAGCCCTCGGATGAACACGAGGAATCAGCCCCAGCATTTT
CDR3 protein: CASSPRMNTRNQPQHF

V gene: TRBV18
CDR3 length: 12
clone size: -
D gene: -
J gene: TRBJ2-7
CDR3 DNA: TGTGCCAGCTCACTAGACTCCTACGAGCAGTACTTC
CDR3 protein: CASSLDSYEQYF

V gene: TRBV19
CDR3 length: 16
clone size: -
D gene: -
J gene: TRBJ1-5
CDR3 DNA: TGTGCCAGTAGTATAGAGGGTTGGTCCGGGGGACAGCCCCAGCATTTT
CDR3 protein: CASSIEGWSGGQPQHF

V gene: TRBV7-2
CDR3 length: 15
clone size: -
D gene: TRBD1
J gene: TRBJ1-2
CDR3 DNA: TGTGCCAGCAGCTTAGCCCCGGGACAGAACTATGGCTACACCTTC
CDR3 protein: CASSLAPGQNYGYTF

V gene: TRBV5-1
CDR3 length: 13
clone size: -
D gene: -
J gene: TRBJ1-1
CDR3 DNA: TGCGCCAGCAGCTACGGGGAGGGGACTGAAGCTTTCTTT
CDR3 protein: CASSYGEGTEAFF

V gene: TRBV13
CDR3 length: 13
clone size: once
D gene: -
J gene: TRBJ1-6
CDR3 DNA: TGTGCCAGCAGCTCCCGGGGGGGTTCACCCCTCCACTTT
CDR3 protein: CASSSRGGSPLHF